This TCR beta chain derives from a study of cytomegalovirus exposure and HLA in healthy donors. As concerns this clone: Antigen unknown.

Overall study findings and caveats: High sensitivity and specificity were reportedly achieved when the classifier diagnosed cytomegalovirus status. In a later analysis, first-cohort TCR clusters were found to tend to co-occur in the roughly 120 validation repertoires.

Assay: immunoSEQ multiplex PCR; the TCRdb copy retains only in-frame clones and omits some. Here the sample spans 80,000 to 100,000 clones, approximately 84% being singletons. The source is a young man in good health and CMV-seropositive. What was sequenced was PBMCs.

The CDR3: CASSLFGILNTGELFF. CDR3 nucleotide sequence: TGCGCCAGCAGCTTGTTCGGGATTCTGAACACCGGGGAGCTGTTTTTT. The rearrangement links TRBV5-1 to TRBJ2-2, with a weak D call TRBD2 (5 bases). CDR3 length: 16 amino acids. CDR1 and CDR2 from the germline V gene are SGHRS and YFSETQ. V lost 1 base, J lost 1 base, and 11 bases lay in between.